This T cell receptor beta chain emerged from a study of blood T cell repertoires in COVID-19. Study background: COVID-19 samples collected from the United States, Italy and Spain covered acute and convalescent phases. T cells, B-cell-depleted T cells, or PBMCs supplied cDNA or gDNA.

In the source study's methods: For nucleated cells, counts were estimated from reference gene primer amplification. Produced via immunoSEQ multiplex PCR; TCRdb's table is partial and in-frame only. That table gives V, J and clone size, and the DNA gave D and trimming. The sample records 200,000 to 300,000 clones, around 87% being singletons. The CDR3 length is 18 residues. Unmatched junction bases numbered 12, after V lost 2 bases and J lost 0 bases. The germline V gene has CDR1 MDHEN and CDR2 SYDVKM. One Seattle source followed patients from active infection through their disease course. The source of this sequence is a woman between 55 and 75 years old with COVID-19, enrolled during active disease. The chain links TRBV28 to TRBJ1-1, with 7 bases that match TRBD1. Sequenced: peripheral blood. The CDR3 loop reads CASSLVLGEGQVNTEAFF. CDR3 nucleotide sequence: TGTGCCAGCAGTTTAGTTTTAGGAGAAGGACAGGTGAACACTGAAGCTTTCTTT.